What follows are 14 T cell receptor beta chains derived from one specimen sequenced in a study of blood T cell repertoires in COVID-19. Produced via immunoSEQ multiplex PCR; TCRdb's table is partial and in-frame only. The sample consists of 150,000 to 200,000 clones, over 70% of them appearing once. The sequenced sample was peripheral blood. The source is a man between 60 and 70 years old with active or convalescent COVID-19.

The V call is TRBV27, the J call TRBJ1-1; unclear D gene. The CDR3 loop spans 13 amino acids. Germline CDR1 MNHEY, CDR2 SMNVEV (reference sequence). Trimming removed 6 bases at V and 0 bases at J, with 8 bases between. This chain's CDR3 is CASRGRMNTEAFF. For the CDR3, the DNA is TGTGCCAGCAGGGGCAGGATGAACACTGAAGCTTTCTTT.

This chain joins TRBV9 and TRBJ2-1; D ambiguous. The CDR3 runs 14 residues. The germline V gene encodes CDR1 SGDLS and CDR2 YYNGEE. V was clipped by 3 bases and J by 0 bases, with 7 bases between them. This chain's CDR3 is CASSAESSYNEQFF. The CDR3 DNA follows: TGTGCCAGCAGCGCGGAGAGCTCCTACAATGAGCAGTTCTTC. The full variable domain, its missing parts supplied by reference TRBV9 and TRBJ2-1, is DSGVTQTPKHLITATGQRVTLRCSPRSGDLSVYWYQQSLDQGLQFLIQYYNGEERAKGNILERFSAQQFPDLHSELNLSSLELGDSALYFCASSAESSYNEQFFGPGTRLTVL.

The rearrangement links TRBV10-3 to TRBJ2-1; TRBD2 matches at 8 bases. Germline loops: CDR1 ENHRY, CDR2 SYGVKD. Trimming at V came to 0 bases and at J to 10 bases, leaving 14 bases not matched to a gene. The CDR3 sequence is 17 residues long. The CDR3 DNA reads TGTGCCATCAGTGAGTCTATGCGGCGGGAGGTCCCCTGGGAGCAGTTCTTC. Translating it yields CAISESMRREVPWEQFF.

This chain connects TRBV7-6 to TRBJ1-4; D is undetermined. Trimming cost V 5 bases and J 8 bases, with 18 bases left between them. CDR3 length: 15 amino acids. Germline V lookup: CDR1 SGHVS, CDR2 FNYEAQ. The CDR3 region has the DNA TGTGCCAGCAGCAGGACTTTCCTCGAGGGCGAAAAACTGTTTTTT. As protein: CASSRTFLEGEKLFF.

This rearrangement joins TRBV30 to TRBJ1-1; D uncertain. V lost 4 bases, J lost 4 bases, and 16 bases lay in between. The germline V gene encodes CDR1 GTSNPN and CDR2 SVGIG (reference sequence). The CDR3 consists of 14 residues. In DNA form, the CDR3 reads TGTGCCTGGAATAACCGTGGCATCCGCACTGAAGCTTTCTTT. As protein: CAWNNRGIRTEAFF.

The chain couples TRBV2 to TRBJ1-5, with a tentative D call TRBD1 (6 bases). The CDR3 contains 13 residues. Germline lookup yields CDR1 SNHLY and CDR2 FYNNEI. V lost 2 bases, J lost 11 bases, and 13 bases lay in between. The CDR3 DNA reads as TGTGCCAGCAGTGAATGGGAGTCAGGGGCCCAGCATTTT. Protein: CASSEWESGAQHF. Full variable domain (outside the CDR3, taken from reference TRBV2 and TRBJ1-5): EPEVTQTPSHQVTQMGQEVILRCVPISNHLYFYWYRQILGQKVEFLVSFYNNEISEKSEIFDDQFSVERPDGSNFTLKIRSTKLEDSAMYFCASSEWESGAQHFGDGTRLSIL.

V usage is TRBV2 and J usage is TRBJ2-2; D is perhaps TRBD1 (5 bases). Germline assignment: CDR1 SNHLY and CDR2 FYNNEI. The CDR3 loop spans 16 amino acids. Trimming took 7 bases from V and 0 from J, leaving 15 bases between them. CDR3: CASNPQGNANTGELFF. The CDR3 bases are TGTGCCAGCAATCCGCAGGGAAATGCGAACACCGGGGAGCTGTTTTTT.

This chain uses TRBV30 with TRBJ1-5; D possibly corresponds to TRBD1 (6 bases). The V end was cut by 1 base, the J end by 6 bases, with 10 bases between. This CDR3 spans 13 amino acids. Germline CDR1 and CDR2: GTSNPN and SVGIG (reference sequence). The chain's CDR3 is CAWSGGGGQPQHF. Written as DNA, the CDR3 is TGTGCCTGGAGTGGGGGGGGCGGTCAGCCCCAGCATTTT.

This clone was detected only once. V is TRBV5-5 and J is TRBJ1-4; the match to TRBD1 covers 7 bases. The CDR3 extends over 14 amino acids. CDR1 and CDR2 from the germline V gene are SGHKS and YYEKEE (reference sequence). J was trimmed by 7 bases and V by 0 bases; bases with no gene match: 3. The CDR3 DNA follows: TGTGCCAGCAGCTTGGGCAGGGGGACTGAAAAACTGTTTTTT. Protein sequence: CASSLGRGTEKLFF.

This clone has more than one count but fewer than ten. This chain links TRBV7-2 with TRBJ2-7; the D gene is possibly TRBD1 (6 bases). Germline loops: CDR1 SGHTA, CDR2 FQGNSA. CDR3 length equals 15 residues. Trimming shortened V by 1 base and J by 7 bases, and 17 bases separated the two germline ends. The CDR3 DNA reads TGTGCCAGCAGCTTAGGGGCAGGGGCTCCCGCAGAGCAGTACTTC. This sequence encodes CASSLGAGAPAEQYF.

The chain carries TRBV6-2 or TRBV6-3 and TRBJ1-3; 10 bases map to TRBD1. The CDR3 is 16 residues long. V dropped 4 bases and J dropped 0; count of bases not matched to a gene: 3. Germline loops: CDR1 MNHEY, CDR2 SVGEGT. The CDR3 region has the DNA TGTGCCAGCAGTTCGGACAGGGGGTCCTCTGGAAACACCATATATTTT. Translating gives CASSSDRGSSGNTIYF.

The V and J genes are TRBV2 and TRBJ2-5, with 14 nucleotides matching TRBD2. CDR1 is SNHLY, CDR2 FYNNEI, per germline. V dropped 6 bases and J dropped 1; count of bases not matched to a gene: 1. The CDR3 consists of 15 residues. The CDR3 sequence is CASRGTSGSQETQYF. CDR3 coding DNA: TGTGCCAGCAGGGGGACTAGCGGGAGCCAAGAGACCCAGTACTTC.

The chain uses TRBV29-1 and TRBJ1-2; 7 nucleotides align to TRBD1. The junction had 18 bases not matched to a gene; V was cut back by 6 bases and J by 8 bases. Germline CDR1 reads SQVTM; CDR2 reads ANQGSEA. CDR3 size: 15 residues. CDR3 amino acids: CSVREAGGLIDGYTF. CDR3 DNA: TGCAGCGTGAGGGAAGCAGGGGGATTAATCGACGGCTACACCTTC. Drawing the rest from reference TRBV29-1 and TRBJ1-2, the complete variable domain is SAVISQKPSRDICQRGTSLTIQCQVDSQVTMMFWYRQQPGQSLTLIATANQGSEATYESGFVIDKFPISRPNLTFSTLTVSNMSPEDSSIYLCSVREAGGLIDGYTFGSGTRLTVV.

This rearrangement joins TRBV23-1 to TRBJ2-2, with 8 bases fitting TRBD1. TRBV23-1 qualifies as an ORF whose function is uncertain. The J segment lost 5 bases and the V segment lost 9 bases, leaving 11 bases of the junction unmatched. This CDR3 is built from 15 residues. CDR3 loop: CARGPDRAATGELFF. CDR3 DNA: TGCGCCAGAGGACCGGACAGGGCCGCGACCGGGGAGCTGTTTTTT.